This is a list of T cell receptor beta chains from one sample in a study of shared clonotypes between healthy human individuals. The assay was immunoSEQ multiplex PCR, and TCRdb's table has in-frame clones only and misses some. The sample consists of millions of clones, about 93% of them appearing once. Sequences were obtained from naive CD8+ T cells from PBMCs. The receptors were gathered from a young man in good health. Some clones in this sample may be carry-over from other donors' samples. CDR3s leave out the opening cysteine and the closing phenylalanine or tryptophan.

ASSGRENEKLF | TRBV2
AWAGGTDTQY | TRBV30
ASSLVRGMGTDTQY | TRBV7-9
ASSIAGSWGITDTQY | TRBV19
ASSSAGASYEQY | TRBV5-1
ASSLFEVNTDTQY | TRBV5-1
ASTNGVPKSYEQY | TRBV6-1
ASRGTPRTYEQY | TRBV19
ASSLGGTAGELF | TRBV6-6
ASSVEAEHYEQY | TRBV9
ASSARLAGVSTDTQY | TRBV7-9